These 22 T cell receptor beta chains originate from one sample sequenced in a study of T cell responses to AZD1222 COVID-19 vaccine (dated by TCRdb to the early 2020s). According to the study, the label for this sample's time point signals: baseline before first vaccination. The intended sense of this specimen's treatment or condition label: meningococcal conjugate vaccine given as trial control. Library generation was performed with the immunoSEQ multiplex PCR assay. Drawn from immuneACCESS, this table holds only the in-frame rearrangements with V and J called that TCRdb kept. Clones are partly lost; checked studies trace under half to an unresolved V gene and leave the rest unexplained. Within this sample are tens of thousands of clones, with more than 65% of them counted one time only. The ten largest clones represent roughly 20% of the sample. Sequencing used peripheral blood, obtained on day 0 of MenACWY control vaccination. These receptor sequences come from an adult in good health.

The rearrangement links TRBV2 to TRBJ2-7; a weak D match, TRBD2 (6 bases). CDR1 is SNHLY, CDR2 FYNNEI, per germline. This CDR3 spans 14 amino acids. V was clipped by 3 bases and J by 0 bases, with 9 bases between them. The CDR3 nucleotides are TGTGCCAGCAGTGAGGGACTTAGCTCCTACGAGCAGTACGTC. Its protein product is CASSEGLSSYEQYV.

The V gene is TRBV4-1, the J gene TRBJ2-3; D is unclear. V was clipped by 0 bases and J by 9 bases, with 4 bases between them. This CDR3 spans 11 amino acids. Germline V gives CDR1 MGHRA, CDR2 YSYEKL. The CDR3 DNA follows: TGCGCCAGCAGCCAAGAGGGGACGCAGTATTTT. Protein sequence: CASSQEGTQYF.

V and J are TRBV30 and TRBJ1-5; 10 nucleotides align to TRBD1. V dropped 3 bases and J dropped 7; count of bases not matched to a gene: 9. CDR3 length: 15 amino acids. Germline CDR1 is GTSNPN and CDR2 is SVGIG (reference sequence). The CDR3 loop reads CAWRMGTGERQPQHF. CDR3 nucleotide sequence: TGTGCCTGGAGGATGGGGACAGGGGAGAGGCAGCCCCAGCATTTT.

This chain connects TRBV29-1 to TRBJ2-5; maybe TRBD2 (6 bases). The CDR3 consists of 13 residues. Trimming removed 1 base at V and 1 base at J, with 7 bases between. Germline V gene lookup returns CDR1 SQVTM and CDR2 ANQGSEA. CDR3 in amino acids: CSVEVAAQETQYF. Here the CDR3 DNA reads TGCAGCGTTGAAGTAGCGGCCCAAGAGACCCAGTACTTC.

The chain carries TRBV6-5 and TRBJ1-1, with a weak D call TRBD1 (5 bases). The germline V gene has CDR1 MNHEY and CDR2 SVGAGI. The V and J ends lost 0 bases and 7 bases respectively, with 12 bases between them. The CDR3 is 14 residues long. The CDR3 reads CASSYSKGRGEAFF. CDR3 nucleotides: TGTGCCAGCAGTTACTCAAAGGGTAGGGGTGAAGCTTTCTTT.

This clone was picked up a small number of times. The chain recombines TRBV6-1 with TRBJ1-2, with D maybe TRBD1 (6 bases). CDR1 is MNHNS, CDR2 SASEGT, per germline. The CDR3 length is 15 residues. Trimming took off 1 base at V and 3 bases at J, with 12 bases between the two ends. CDR3 nucleotide sequence: TGTGCCAGCAGTGAAGATGCCAGGGGATACTATGGCTACACCTTC. Amino acid sequence: CASSEDARGYYGYTF.

The rearrangement joins TRBV25-1 to TRBJ2-1; D may be TRBD1 (6 bases). CDR1 MGHDK and CDR2 SYGVNS come from the germline V gene. The V gene lost 5 bases and the J gene lost 5 bases, with 13 bases spanning the gap. The CDR3 totals 14 residues. DNA of the CDR3: TGTGCCAGCAGTCCTTGGGACACCCACAATGAGCAGTTCTTC. As protein: CASSPWDTHNEQFF.

The rearrangement uses TRBV5-4 and TRBJ2-1; the match to TRBD2 covers 13 bases. This CDR3 is 17 amino acids long. CDR1 is SGHNT, CDR2 YYREEE, per germline (reference sequence). V lost 4 bases to trimming and J lost 7 bases; unmatched junction nucleotides: 11. CDR3 amino acids: CASSRTSGGLLVNEQFF. The CDR3, as DNA: TGTGCCAGCAGCCGGACTAGCGGGGGCTTACTTGTTAATGAGCAGTTCTTC.

CDR3 protein: CAWSVGTRRHF. CDR3 nucleotides: TGTGCCTGGAGTGTGGGGACCCGGCGGCATTTT. The chain recombines TRBV30 with TRBJ1-5, with D possibly TRBD1 on 5 matching bases. V was pared by 0 bases and J by 15 bases, with 12 bases between. The germline CDR1 and CDR2 sequences are GTSNPN and SVGIG (reference sequence). The CDR3 is 11 residues long.

The chain employs TRBV4-2 and TRBJ2-7; no reliable D call. Germline CDR1 LGHNA, CDR2 YNFKEQ. Trimming removed 1 base at V and 3 bases at J, with 19 bases between. The CDR3 extends over 17 amino acids. The CDR3 reads CASSQVSLFSTIYEQYF. The CDR3 DNA follows: TGTGCCAGCAGCCAAGTGTCCTTATTTTCCACCATCTACGAGCAGTACTTC.

The rearrangement links TRBV4-1 to TRBJ1-5, with TRBD1 identical over 8 bases. CDR1 is MGHRA, CDR2 YSYEKL, per germline. This CDR3 comprises 15 residues. The junction had 5 bases not matched to a gene; V was cut back by 4 bases and J by 3 bases. Here the CDR3 DNA reads TGCGCCAGCAGCCGGTGGACAGGGATCAATCAGCCCCAGCATTTT. Translated, it gives CASSRWTGINQPQHF.

This sequence joins TRBV9 and TRBJ1-1, with D possibly TRBD1 on 5 matching bases. This CDR3 contains 14 residues. Germline V lookup: CDR1 SGDLS, CDR2 YYNGEE. Trimming removed 0 bases at V and 3 bases at J, with 9 bases between. The chain's CDR3 is CASSVGAGDTEAFF. The CDR3 bases are TGTGCCAGCAGCGTAGGGGCGGGGGACACTGAAGCTTTCTTT.

The CDR3 sequence: CASSAGGVNSNQPQHF. The CDR3 region has the DNA TGTGCCAGCAGTGCAGGAGGGGTAAATAGCAATCAGCCCCAGCATTTT. V and J are TRBV6-1 and TRBJ1-5, with D perhaps TRBD1 (5 bases). Germline V gene lookup returns CDR1 MNHNS and CDR2 SASEGT. The CDR3 consists of 16 residues. V was pared by 4 bases and J by 0 bases, with 13 bases between.

The rearrangement uses TRBV29-1 and TRBJ2-1; TRBD2 agrees at 7 bases. The CDR3 runs 14 residues. Germline trimming cut 4 bases from V and 4 bases from J; bases unmatched to any gene: 7. Per germline, CDR1 SQVTM and CDR2 ANQGSEA. CDR3 loop: CSVAWAGDYNEQFF. Here the CDR3 DNA reads TGCAGCGTTGCTTGGGCGGGGGATTACAATGAGCAGTTCTTC.

The chain has TRBV4-1 and TRBJ2-1, with a weak D call TRBD1 (6 bases). The CDR3 consists of 17 residues. The V gene lost 3 bases and the J gene lost 0 bases, with 15 bases spanning the gap. Germline V lookup: CDR1 MGHRA, CDR2 YSYEKL. The CDR3 loop reads CASSQDPRGHSYNEQFF. CDR3 bases: TGCGCCAGCAGCCAGGACCCCAGGGGTCACTCCTACAATGAGCAGTTCTTC.

The chain carries TRBV24-1 and TRBJ2-3, with 9 bases fitting TRBD2. This CDR3 has 15 residues. V trimming: 5 bases; J trimming: 0 bases; junction bases outside the gene matches: 2. CDR1 is KGHDR, CDR2 SFDVKD, per germline. CDR3 DNA sequence: TGTGCCACCAGTGGAGCGGGAGGTAGCACAGATACGCAGTATTTT. Amino acid sequence: CATSGAGGSTDTQYF.

The genes are TRBV5-4 and TRBJ2-6; D call uncertain. The CDR3 consists of 13 residues. Per germline, CDR1 SGHNT and CDR2 YYREEE (reference sequence). Trimming removed 0 bases from V and 2 bases from J, with 0 bases in between. CDR3 sequence reads: CASSLAGANVLTF. The CDR3 region has the DNA TGTGCCAGCAGCTTGGCTGGGGCCAACGTCCTGACTTTC.

The sample holds one count of this clone. The V and J genes are TRBV24-1 and TRBJ2-1; 14 bases are a match to TRBD2. The trim removed 8 bases at V and 8 bases at J, leaving 7 bases unmatched. The CDR3 covers 15 residues. Germline V CDR1 and CDR2: KGHDR, SFDVKD. The CDR3 region has the DNA TGTGCCACCACCGACGGGACTAGCGGGAGAGATGAGCAGTTCTTC. It specifies CATTDGTSGRDEQFF.

The chain employs TRBV9 and TRBJ2-2; possible D gene TRBD1, 5 bases. Deletions cut 2 bases from V and 4 bases from J, with 12 bases between. This CDR3 has 15 amino acids. In germline, CDR1 is SGDLS, CDR2 YYNGEE. The CDR3 loop is CASSVGKQATGELFF. The CDR3 DNA reads TGTGCCAGCAGCGTCGGAAAACAGGCCACCGGGGAGCTGTTTTTT.

The chain recombines TRBV4-2 with TRBJ1-5, with no clear D. The V gene lost 0 bases and the J gene lost 3 bases, with 9 bases spanning the gap. This CDR3 is built from 15 residues. From germline, CDR1 is LGHNA and CDR2 YNFKEQ. In nucleotides, the CDR3 is TGTGCCAGCAGCCAAGACGACGCCTTCAATCAGCCCCAGCATTTT. Its translation is CASSQDDAFNQPQHF.

The J gene is TRBJ2-5, the V gene TRBV4-2; the D gene is possibly TRBD2 (6 bases). The V end was cut by 0 bases, the J end by 4 bases, with 15 bases between. Looked up from germline, CDR1 is LGHNA and CDR2 is YNFKEQ. This CDR3 has 16 residues. The CDR3: CASSQDRRDPLETQYF. The DNA for the CDR3 is TGTGCCAGCAGCCAAGATCGGCGGGATCCGTTAGAGACCCAGTACTTC.

V is TRBV5-4 and J is TRBJ2-1; D possibly uses TRBD1 or TRBD2 (6 bases each). This CDR3 region has 15 residues. The germline gives CDR1 SGHNT, CDR2 YYREEE (reference sequence). The germline V and J ends were trimmed by 6 bases and 1 base, with 14 bases remaining between them. In DNA, the CDR3 is TGTGCCAGCACCCTCGGGGGCTCTTCCTACAATGAGCAGTTCTTC. This encodes CASTLGGSSYNEQFF. Full variable domain (missing parts from reference TRBV5-4 and TRBJ2-1): ETGVTQSPTHLIKTRGQQVTLRCSSQSGHNTVSWYQQALGQGPQFIFQYYREEENGRGNFPPRFSGLQFPNYSSELNVNALELDDSALYLCASTLGGSSYNEQFFGPGTRLTVL.